This T cell receptor beta chain was retrieved from a study of T cell responses to AZD1222 COVID-19 vaccine. Overall study results and limits: Donors in the cohort were predominantly white British and more often female, and clonal diversity was possibly underestimated. Receipt of two AZD1222 doses was followed by a rise in Spike-specific TCR breadth and depth.

With regard to this clone: Antigen specificity is unknown.

The protocol was immunoSEQ multiplex PCR, while the TCRdb copy is restricted to in-frame clones and leaves out a portion. The repertoire holds roughly 150,000 clones, with 90% as singletons. V lost 6 bases and J 5 bases, leaving 14 bases between the germline ends. The CDR3 is 15 residues long. CDR1 is SNHLY, CDR2 FYNNEI, per germline. The material was peripheral blood, obtained on day 0 of AZD1222 vaccination. The chain is built from TRBV2 and TRBJ2-6; TRBD2 is a possible D gene (5 bases). The receptor comes from an adult in good health. The CDR3, as DNA: TGTGCCAGCAGCCTCGGACGGGGATGGGCCAACGTCCTGACTTTC. It encodes CASSLGRGWANVLTF.